A single T cell receptor beta chain is shown here with its context. Its cognate antigen is unknown. Method: immunoSEQ multiplex PCR; TCRdb's copy keeps in-frame clones and lacks some. Among about 95,000 clones listed, around 75% were seen once. The data are from a study of CD8 T cell repertoires and HIV-1 epitope variants. General study findings and limits: Nef KF9 drew several clonotypes and HW9 one, without TAALDMSHF responses.

Deletions cut 7 bases from V and 2 bases from J, with 9 bases between. Germline CDR1 and CDR2: DFQATT and SNEGSKA (reference sequence). The CDR3 has 11 residues. The specimen was uncultured baseline CD8+ T cells from peripheral blood mononuclear cells (PBMCs). This receptor was taken from a male donor with HIV. The V gene is TRBV20-1, the J gene TRBJ2-7; D gene uncertain. The CDR3 bases are TGCAGTGTTATCTCCACCTACGAGCAGTACTTC. Translation gives CSVISTYEQYF.